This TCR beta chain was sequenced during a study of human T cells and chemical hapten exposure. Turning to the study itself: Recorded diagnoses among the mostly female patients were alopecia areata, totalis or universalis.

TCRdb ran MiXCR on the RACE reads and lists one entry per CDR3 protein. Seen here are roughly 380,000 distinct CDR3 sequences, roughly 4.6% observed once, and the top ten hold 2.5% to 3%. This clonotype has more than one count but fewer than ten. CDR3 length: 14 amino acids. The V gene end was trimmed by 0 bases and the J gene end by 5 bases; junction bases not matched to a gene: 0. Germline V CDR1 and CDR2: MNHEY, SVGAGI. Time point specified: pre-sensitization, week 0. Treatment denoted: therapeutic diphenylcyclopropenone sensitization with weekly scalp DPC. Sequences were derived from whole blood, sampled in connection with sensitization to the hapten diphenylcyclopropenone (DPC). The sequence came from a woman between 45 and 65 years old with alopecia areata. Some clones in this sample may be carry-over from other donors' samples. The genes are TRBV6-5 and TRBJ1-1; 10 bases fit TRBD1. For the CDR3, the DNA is TGTGCCAGCAGTTACTCGGACAGGGGGACTGAAGCTTTCTTT. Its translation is CASSYSDRGTEAFF.